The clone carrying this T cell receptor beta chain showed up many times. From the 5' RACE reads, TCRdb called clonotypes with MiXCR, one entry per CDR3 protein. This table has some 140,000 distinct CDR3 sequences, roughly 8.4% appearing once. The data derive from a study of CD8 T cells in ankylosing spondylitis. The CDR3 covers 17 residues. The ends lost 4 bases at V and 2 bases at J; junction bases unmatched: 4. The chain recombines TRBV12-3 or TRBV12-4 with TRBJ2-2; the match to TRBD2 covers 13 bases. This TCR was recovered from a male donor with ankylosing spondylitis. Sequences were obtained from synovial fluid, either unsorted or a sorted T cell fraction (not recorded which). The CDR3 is CASSSGLAGDNTGELFF. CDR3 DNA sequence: TGTGCCAGCAGTTCTGGACTAGCGGGGGATAACACCGGGGAGCTGTTTTTT.